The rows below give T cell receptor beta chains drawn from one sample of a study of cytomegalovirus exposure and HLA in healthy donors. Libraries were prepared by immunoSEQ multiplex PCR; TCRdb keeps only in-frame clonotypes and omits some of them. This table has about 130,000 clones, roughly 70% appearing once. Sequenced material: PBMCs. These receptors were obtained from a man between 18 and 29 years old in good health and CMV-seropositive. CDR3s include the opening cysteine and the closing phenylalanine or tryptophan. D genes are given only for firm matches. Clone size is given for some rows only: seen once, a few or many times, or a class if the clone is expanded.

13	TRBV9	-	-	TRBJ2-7	TGTGCCAGCAGCGTAGACAGTCCCTACGAGCAGTACTTC	CASSVDSPYEQYF
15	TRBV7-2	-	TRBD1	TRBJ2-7	TGTGCCAGCAGCTCTCGGACAGGGACCCTCTACGAGCAGTACTTC	CASSSRTGTLYEQYF
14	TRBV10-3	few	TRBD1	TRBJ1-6	TGTGCCATCAGTGAGACGGACAGGGATTCACCCCTCCACTTT	CAISETDRDSPLHF
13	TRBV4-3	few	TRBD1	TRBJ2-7	TGCGCCAGCAGCCTTGACAGGGGCCACGAGCAGTACTTC	CASSLDRGHEQYF
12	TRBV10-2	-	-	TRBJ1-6	TGCGCCAGCACCGTCAGCGATTCACCCCTCCACTTT	CASTVSDSPLHF
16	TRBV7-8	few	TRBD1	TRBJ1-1	TGTGCCAGCAGCCTAGGGGGGACAGGGTGGATCGCTGAAGCTTTCTTT	CASSLGGTGWIAEAFF
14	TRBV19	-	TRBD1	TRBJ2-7	TGTGCCAGTAGTTCCGGGACAGGGGGCTACGAGCAGTACTTC	CASSSGTGGYEQYF
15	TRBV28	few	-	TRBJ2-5	TGTGCCAGCAGTTTATTGGCAGGCGGGTGGGAGACCCAGTACTTC	CASSLLAGGWETQYF
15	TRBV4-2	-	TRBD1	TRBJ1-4	TGTGCCAGCTCCCCCGGTAGGGACAGCTCAGAAAAACTGTTTTTT	CASSPGRDSSEKLFF
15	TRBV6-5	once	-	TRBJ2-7	TGTGCCAGCAGTTACACGGCAGGTCCTCCCTACGAGCAGTACTTC	CASSYTAGPPYEQYF
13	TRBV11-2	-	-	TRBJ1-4	TGTGCCAGCAGCCGAGGACAGAATGAAAAACTGTTTTTT	CASSRGQNEKLFF
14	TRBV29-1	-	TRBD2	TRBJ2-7	TGCAGCGCGGGACTAGCGGGAGGGCCCTACGAGCAGTACTTC	CSAGLAGGPYEQYF
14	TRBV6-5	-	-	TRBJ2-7	TGTGCCAGCAGTAGGACATTCGCGTCCTACGAGCAGTACTTC	CASSRTFASYEQYF
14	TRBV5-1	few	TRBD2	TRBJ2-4	TGCGCCAGCAAGCGGGGGCTAGCCAAAAACATTCAGTACTTC	CASKRGLAKNIQYF
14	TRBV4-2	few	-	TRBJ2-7	TGTGCCAGCAGCCAAGGACTCGACAGCTACGAGCAGTACTTC	CASSQGLDSYEQYF
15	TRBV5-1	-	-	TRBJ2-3	TGCGCCAGCAGCTTGGGTGGGACAACGATAGATACGCAGTATTTT	CASSLGGTTIDTQYF
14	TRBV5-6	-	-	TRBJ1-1	TGTGCCAGCAGCTCGACAGGCCTGAACACTGAAGCTTTCTTT	CASSSTGLNTEAFF
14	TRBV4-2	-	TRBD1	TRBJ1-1	TGTGCCAGCAGCCGGGACGAGGGGGCCACTGAAGCTTTCTTT	CASSRDEGATEAFF
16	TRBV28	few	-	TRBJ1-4	TGTGCCAGCAGTTTGGGCAGTACTGCAACTAATGAAAAACTGTTTTTT	CASSLGSTATNEKLFF
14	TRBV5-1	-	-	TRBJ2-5	TGCGCCAGCAGCCGACGACAGGAGAGGGAGACCCAGTACTTC	CASSRRQERETQYF
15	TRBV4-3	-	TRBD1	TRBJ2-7	TGCGCCAGCAGCCAACACCGGGACAGGGCATACGAGCAGTACTTC	CASSQHRDRAYEQYF
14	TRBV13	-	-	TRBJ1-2	TGTGCCAGCAGCATAGACAGGTCCAACTATGGCTACACCTTC	CASSIDRSNYGYTF
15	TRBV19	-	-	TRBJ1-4	TGTGCCAGTAGTGGCATAGAGGCAACTAATGAAAAACTGTTTTTT	CASSGIEATNEKLFF
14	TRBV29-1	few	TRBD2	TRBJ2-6	TGCAGCGTTGCTCGGGGGGAAGGGGCCAACGTCCTGACTTTC	CSVARGEGANVLTF
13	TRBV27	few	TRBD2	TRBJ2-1	TGTGCCAGCAGTCCGGGAGGAGAAAATGAGCAGTTCTTC	CASSPGGENEQFF
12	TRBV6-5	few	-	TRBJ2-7	TGTGCCAGCAGTTATTCGCGACAGAAGCAGTACTTC	CASSYSRQKQYF
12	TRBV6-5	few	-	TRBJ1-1	TGTGCCAGCAGTACAGGGAACACTGAAGCTTTCTTT	CASSTGNTEAFF
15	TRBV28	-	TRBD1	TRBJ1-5	TGTGCCAGCAGTTTAAACAGGGGCCACAATCAGCCCCAGCATTTT	CASSLNRGHNQPQHF
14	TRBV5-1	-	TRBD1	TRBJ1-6	TGCGCCAGCAGCTTGAACAGGGGGTATTCACCCCTCCACTTT	CASSLNRGYSPLHF
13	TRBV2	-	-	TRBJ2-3	TGTGCCAGCGGGGGGTGGGGCACAGATACGCAGTATTTT	CASGGWGTDTQYF
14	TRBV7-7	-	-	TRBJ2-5	TGTGCTAGCAGCTTAGCGTCTCCCGGGGAGACCCGGTACTTC	CASSLASPGETRYF
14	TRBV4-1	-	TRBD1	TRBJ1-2	TGCGCCAGCAGCCAAGTTGGGCAGGGGGCGGGCTACACCTTC	CASSQVGQGAGYTF
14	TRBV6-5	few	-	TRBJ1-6	TGTGCCACCACCCCCTGGCAGGGCTATTCACCCCTCCACTTT	CATTPWQGYSPLHF
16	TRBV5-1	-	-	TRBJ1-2	TGCGCCAGCAGCTTGGCCGGGGAATGGGTTGGGCTTGGCTACACCTTC	CASSLAGEWVGLGYTF
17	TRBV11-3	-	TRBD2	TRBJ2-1	TGTGCCAGCAGCTTAGATCAAACTAGCGGGTCTACGAATGAGCAGTTCTTC	CASSLDQTSGSTNEQFF
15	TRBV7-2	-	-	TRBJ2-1	TGTGCCAGCAGCTTATCCGGGGGTGGAGAGTATGAGCAGTTCTTC	CASSLSGGGEYEQFF
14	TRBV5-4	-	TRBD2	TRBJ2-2	TGTGCCAGCAGCTTATTGGGGGGGGCCGGGGAGCTGTTTTTT	CASSLLGGAGELFF
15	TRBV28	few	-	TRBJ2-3	TGTGCCAGCAGTTTATGGCAAGGGGCGGAACGCTGGCAGTATTTT	CASSLWQGAERWQYF
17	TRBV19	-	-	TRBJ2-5	TGTGCCAGTAGTATAGCCGGCAGGGGCGGATTCCAAGAGACCCAGTACTTC	CASSIAGRGGFQETQYF
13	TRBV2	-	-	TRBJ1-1	TGTGCCAGCAGGTCGGAGGGGAACACTGAAGCTTTCTTT	CASRSEGNTEAFF
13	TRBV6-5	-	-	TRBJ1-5	TGTGCCAGCAGTTACGGCAGTGGTCAGCCCCAGCATTTT	CASSYGSGQPQHF
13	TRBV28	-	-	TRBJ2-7	TGTGCCAGCAGTGCTCAGGGGCGGTACGAGCAGTACTTC	CASSAQGRYEQYF
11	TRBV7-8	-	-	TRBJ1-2	TGTGCCAGCAGCTTTGGAGATGGCTACACCTTC	CASSFGDGYTF
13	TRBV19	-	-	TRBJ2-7	TGTGCCAGTAGTGCCCGCAGGCTCGACGAGCAGTACTTC	CASSARRLDEQYF
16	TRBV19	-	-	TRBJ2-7	TGTGCCAGTAGTATAGATCGGGGACTTTTCTACTACGAGCAGTACTTC	CASSIDRGLFYYEQYF
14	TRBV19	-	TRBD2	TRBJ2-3	TGTGCCAGTAGTCTCCTAGCGGGAGCAGATACGCAGTATTTT	CASSLLAGADTQYF
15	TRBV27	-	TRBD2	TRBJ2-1	TGTGCCAGCAGTTGGGCTAGCGGGGGGTACAATGAGCAGTTCTTC	CASSWASGGYNEQFF
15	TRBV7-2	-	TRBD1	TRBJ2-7	TGTGCCAGCAGCTTCCAGCAGGGGGTGGGATACGAGCAGTACTTC	CASSFQQGVGYEQYF
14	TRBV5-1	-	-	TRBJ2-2	TGCGCCAGCAGCTTGGGACAAGCCACCGGGGAGCTGTTTTTT	CASSLGQATGELFF
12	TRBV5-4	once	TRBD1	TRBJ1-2	TGTGCCAGCACCGACCAGGGGGGCGGCTACACCTTC	CASTDQGGGYTF
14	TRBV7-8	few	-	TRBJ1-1	TGTGCCAGCAGATCATCAGGATGGAACACTGAAGCTTTCTTT	CASRSSGWNTEAFF
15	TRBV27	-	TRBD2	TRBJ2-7	TGTGCCAGCGGGCGGGGGGGCAAGGGATCCTACGAGCAGTACTTC	CASGRGGKGSYEQYF
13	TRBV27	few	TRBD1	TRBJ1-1	TGTGCCAGCTCCAGGGGGTTTGGCACTGAAGCTTTCTTT	CASSRGFGTEAFF